Listed here are 2 T cell receptor beta chains from one sample, sequenced in a study of cytomegalovirus exposure and HLA in healthy donors. TCRdb keeps only in-frame clones here, not all; method: immunoSEQ multiplex PCR. The sample lists about 270,000 clones, around 85% occurring once. The specimen was PBMCs. The receptors originated from a woman aged 18-29 years in good health and CMV-seronegative.

The V and J genes are TRBV9 and TRBJ2-3, with D uncertain. Germline values: CDR1 SGDLS, CDR2 YYNGEE. This CDR3 region has 14 residues. Deletions cut 3 bases from V and 2 bases from J, with 10 bases between. As DNA, the CDR3 is TGTGCCAGCAGCGGAGGCAACCCCACAGATACGCAGTATTTT. Translating it yields CASSGGNPTDTQYF.

The chain couples TRBV4-1 to TRBJ2-6, with D possibly being TRBD1 (6 bases). CDR1 is MGHRA and CDR2 is YSYEKL in the germline V gene. This CDR3 comprises 17 residues. V dropped 0 bases and J dropped 10 bases, with 19 bases sitting between them. The CDR3 protein is CASSQDKSAIQGNVLTF. CDR3 DNA sequence: TGCGCCAGCAGCCAAGATAAGTCCGCCATACAGGGAAACGTCCTGACTTTC.